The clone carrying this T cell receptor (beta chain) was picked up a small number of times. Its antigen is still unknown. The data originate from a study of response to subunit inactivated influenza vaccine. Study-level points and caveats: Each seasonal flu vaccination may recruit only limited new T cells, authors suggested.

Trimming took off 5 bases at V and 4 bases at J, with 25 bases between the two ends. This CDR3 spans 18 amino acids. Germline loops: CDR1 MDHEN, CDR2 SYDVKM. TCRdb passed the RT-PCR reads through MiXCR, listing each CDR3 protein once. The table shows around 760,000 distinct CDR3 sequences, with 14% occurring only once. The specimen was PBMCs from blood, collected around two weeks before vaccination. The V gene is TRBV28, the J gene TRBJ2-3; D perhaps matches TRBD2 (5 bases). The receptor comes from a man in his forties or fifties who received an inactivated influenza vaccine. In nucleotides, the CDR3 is TGTGCCAGCAGTCCTGCCCTGGCGGCCGGGATTCCCCCAGATACGCAGTATTTT. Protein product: CASSPALAAGIPPDTQYF.